This T cell receptor beta chain was recovered during a study of shared T cell receptors in the human thymus. Trimming left V 3 bases short and J 5 bases short, with 8 bases between. The CDR3 sequence is 14 residues long. CDR1 and CDR2 from the germline V gene are MDHEN and SYDVKM. Of note for this clone: Within the sample, other DNA sequences also encode this same CDR3.

TCRdb's copy holds only in-frame clones and misses some; the assay was immunoSEQ multiplex PCR. Among more than 550,000 clones listed, about 90% were seen once. These sequences were also reported in another study, on human thymus T cells. That study reports: All donors were healthy Finnish infants who were undergoing corrective surgery to treat congenital heart defects. Resections from corrective heart surgery supplied the thymus tissue. The related literature has documented a marked overlap of thymic repertoires among unrelated individuals.

V usage is TRBV28 and J usage is TRBJ1-6, with D hard to call. The TCR comes from a boy younger than two with a congenital heart defect. The specimen was thymocytes. CDR3 residues: CASSLPTNNSPLHF. The CDR3 region has the DNA TGTGCCAGCAGTTTGCCCACTAATAATTCACCCCTCCACTTT.